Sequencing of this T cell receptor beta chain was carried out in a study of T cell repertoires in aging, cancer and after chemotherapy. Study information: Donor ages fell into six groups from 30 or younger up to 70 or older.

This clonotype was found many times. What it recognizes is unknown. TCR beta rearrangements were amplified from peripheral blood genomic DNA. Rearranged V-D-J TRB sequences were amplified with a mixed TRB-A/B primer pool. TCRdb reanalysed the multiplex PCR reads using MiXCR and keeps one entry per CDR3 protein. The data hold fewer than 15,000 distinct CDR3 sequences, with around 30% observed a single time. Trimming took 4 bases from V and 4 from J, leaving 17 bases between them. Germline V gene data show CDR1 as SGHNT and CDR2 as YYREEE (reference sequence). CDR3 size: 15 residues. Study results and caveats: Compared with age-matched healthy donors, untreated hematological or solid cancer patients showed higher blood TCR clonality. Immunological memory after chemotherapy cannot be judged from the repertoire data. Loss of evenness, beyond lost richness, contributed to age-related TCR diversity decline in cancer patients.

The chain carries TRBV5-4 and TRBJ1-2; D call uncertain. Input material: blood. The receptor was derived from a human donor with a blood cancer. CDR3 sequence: CASSENAENAYGYTF. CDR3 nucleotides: TGTGCCAGCAGCGAGAACGCAGAAAACGCCTATGGCTACACCTTC.